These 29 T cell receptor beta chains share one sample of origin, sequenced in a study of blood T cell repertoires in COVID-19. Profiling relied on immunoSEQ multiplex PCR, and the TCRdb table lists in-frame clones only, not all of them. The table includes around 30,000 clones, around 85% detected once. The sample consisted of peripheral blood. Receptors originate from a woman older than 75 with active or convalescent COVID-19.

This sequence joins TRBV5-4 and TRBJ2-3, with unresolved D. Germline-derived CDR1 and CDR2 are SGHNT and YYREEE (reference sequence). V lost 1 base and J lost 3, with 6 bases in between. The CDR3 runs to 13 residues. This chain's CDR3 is CASSLPRTDTQYF. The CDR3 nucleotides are TGTGCCAGCAGCTTGCCTCGGACAGATACGCAGTATTTT.

CDR3 sequence: CASRPGGSSYNEQFF. In nucleotides, the CDR3 is TGTGCCAGCAGACCGGGCGGGAGCTCCTACAATGAGCAGTTCTTC. The chain joins TRBV7-2 to TRBJ2-1, with 7 bases lining up with TRBD2. Losses at the gene ends were 6 bases for V and 0 bases for J; bases not matched to a gene: 5. The V gene's germline CDR1 is SGHTA and CDR2 FQGNSA. The CDR3 consists of 15 residues. Together with reference TRBV7-2 and TRBJ2-1, the CDR3 gives the full variable domain: GAGVSQSPSNKVTEKGKDVELRCDPISGHTALYWYRQSLGQGLEFLIYFQGNSAPDKSGLPSDRFSAERTGGSVSTLTIQRTQQEDSAVYLCASRPGGSSYNEQFFGPGTRLTVL.

The CDR3 here is CASSSIGGPGETQYF. The CDR3 DNA is TGTGCCAGCAGCTCTATTGGTGGGCCGGGGGAGACCCAGTACTTC. This chain connects TRBV7-9 to TRBJ2-5, with D possibly being TRBD2 (5 bases). This CDR3 is built from 15 residues. V lost 4 bases, J lost 5 bases, and 17 bases lay in between. CDR1 is SEHNR, CDR2 FQNEAQ, per germline (reference sequence).

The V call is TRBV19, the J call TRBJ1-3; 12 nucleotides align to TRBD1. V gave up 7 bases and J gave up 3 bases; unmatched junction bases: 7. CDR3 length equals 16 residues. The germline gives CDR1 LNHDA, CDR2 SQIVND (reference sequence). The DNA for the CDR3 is TGTGCCAGTACCCCGGGACAGGGGGCCTTTGGAAACACCATATATTTT. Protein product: CASTPGQGAFGNTIYF.

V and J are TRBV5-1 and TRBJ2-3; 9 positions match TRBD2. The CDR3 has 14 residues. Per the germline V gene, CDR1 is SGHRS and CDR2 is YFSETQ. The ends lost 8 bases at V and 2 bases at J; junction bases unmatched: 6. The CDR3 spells CASRLAENTDTQYF. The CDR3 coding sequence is TGCGCCAGTCGACTAGCGGAGAACACAGATACGCAGTATTTT.

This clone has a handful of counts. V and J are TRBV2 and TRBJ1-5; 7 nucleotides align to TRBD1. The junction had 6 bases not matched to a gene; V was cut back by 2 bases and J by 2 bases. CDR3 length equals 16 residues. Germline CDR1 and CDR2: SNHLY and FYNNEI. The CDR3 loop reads CASSESPQGGNQPQHF. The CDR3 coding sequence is TGTGCCAGCAGTGAATCTCCCCAGGGGGGCAATCAGCCCCAGCATTTT. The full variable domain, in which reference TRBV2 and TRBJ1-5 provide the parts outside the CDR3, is EPEVTQTPSHQVTQMGQEVILRCVPISNHLYFYWYRQILGQKVEFLVSFYNNEISEKSEIFDDQFSVERPDGSNFTLKIRSTKLEDSAMYFCASSESPQGGNQPQHFGDGTRLSIL.

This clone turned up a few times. The CDR3, as DNA: TGTGCCAGCAGCCTTCGGGGGAACACTGAAGCTTTCTTT. This encodes CASSLRGNTEAFF. The genes are TRBV3-1 (or the pseudogene TRBV3-2) and TRBJ1-1; no reliable D call. Germline CDR1 LGHDT, CDR2 YNNKEL (reference sequence). This CDR3 comprises 13 residues. Between the trimmed V and J ends, which lost 4 bases and 1 base, there was a span of 7 bases.

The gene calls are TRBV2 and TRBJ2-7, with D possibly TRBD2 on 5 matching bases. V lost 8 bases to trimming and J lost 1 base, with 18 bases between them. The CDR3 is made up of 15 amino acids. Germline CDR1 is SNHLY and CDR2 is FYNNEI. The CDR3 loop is CASRMTGVASYEQYF. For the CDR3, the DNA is TGTGCCAGCCGCATGACTGGGGTAGCGTCCTACGAGCAGTACTTC.

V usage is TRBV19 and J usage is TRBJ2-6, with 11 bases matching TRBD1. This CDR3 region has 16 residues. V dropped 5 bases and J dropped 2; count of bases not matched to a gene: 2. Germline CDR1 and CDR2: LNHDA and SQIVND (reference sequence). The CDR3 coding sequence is TGTGCCAGTAGTCTGGGACAGGGGGCTGGGGCCAACGTCCTGACTTTC. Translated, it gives CASSLGQGAGANVLTF.

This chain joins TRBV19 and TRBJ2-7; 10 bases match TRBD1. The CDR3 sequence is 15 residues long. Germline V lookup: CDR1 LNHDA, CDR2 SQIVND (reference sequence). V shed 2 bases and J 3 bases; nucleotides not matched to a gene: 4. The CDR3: CASSIPGDRGYEQYF. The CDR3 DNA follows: TGTGCCAGTAGTATACCTGGGGACAGGGGCTACGAGCAGTACTTC.

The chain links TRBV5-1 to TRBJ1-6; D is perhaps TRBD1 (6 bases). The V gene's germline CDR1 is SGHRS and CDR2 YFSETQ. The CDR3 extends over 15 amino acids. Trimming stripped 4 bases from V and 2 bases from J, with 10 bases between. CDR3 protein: CASSRRGPYNSPLHF. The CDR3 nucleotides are TGCGCCAGCAGCCGCAGGGGACCCTATAATTCACCCCTCCACTTT.

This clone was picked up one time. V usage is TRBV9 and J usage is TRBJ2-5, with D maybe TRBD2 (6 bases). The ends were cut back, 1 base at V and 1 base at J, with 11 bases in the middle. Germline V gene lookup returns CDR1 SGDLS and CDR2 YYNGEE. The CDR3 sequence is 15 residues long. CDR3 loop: CASSVLGGVQETQYF. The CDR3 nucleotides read TGTGCCAGCAGCGTATTAGGAGGGGTCCAAGAGACCCAGTACTTC.

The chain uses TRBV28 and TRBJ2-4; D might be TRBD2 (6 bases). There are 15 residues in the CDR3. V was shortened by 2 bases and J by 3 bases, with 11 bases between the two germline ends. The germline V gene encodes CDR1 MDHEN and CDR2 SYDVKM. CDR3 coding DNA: TGTGCCAGCAGTTTAGGAGGGGCGGACAAAAACATTCAGTACTTC. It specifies CASSLGGADKNIQYF.

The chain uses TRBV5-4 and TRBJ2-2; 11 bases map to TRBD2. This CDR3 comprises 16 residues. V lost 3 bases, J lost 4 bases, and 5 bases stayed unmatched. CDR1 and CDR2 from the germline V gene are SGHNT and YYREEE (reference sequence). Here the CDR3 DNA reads TGTGCCAGCAGCTATCCTAGCGGGAGGTTCACCGGGGAGCTGTTTTTT. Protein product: CASSYPSGRFTGELFF. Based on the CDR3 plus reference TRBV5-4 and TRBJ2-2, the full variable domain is ETGVTQSPTHLIKTRGQQVTLRCSSQSGHNTVSWYQQALGQGPQFIFQYYREEENGRGNFPPRFSGLQFPNYSSELNVNALELDDSALYLCASSYPSGRFTGELFFGEGSRLTVL.

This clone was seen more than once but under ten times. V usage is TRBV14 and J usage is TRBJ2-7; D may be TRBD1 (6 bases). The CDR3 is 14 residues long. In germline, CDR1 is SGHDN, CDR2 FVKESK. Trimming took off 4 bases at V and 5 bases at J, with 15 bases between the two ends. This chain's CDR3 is CASSPFQGPNEQYF. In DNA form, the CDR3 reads TGTGCCAGCAGCCCCTTCCAGGGGCCTAACGAGCAGTACTTC. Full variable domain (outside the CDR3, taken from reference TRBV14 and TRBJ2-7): EAGVTQFPSHSVIEKGQTVTLRCDPISGHDNLYWYRRVMGKEIKFLLHFVKESKQDESGMPNNRFLAERTGGTYSTLKVQPAELEDSGVYFCASSPFQGPNEQYFGPGTRLTVT.

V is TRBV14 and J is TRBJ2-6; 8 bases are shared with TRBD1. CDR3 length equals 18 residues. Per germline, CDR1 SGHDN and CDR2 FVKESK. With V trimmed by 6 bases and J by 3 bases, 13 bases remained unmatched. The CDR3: CASSYKQGASSGANVLTF. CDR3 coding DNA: TGTGCCAGCAGTTACAAGCAGGGGGCGTCGAGTGGGGCCAACGTCCTGACTTTC.

The CDR3 protein is CASSSRFPAGVANTGELFF. Written as DNA, the CDR3 is TGTGCCAGCAGCTCACGATTCCCAGCGGGTGTGGCGAACACCGGGGAGCTGTTTTTT. The chain recombines TRBV7-2 with TRBJ2-2; D may be TRBD2 (6 bases). Germline V lookup: CDR1 SGHTA, CDR2 FQGNSA. The CDR3 has 19 residues. The germline V and J ends were trimmed by 4 bases and 0 bases, with 21 bases remaining between them.

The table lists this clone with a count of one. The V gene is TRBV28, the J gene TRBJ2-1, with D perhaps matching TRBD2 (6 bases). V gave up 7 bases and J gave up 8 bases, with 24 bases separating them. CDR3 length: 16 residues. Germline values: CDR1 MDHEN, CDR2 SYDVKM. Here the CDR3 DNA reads TGTGCCAGCACCAACGGGGGTTCAGGGAGTGGCGATGAGCAGTTCTTC. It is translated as CASTNGGSGSGDEQFF.

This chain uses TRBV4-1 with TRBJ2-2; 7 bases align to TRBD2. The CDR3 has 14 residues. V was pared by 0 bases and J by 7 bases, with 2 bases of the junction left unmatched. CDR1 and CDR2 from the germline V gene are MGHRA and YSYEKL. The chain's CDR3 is CASSQEGRGGELFF. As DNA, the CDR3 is TGCGCCAGCAGCCAAGAGGGGAGGGGCGGGGAGCTGTTTTTT.

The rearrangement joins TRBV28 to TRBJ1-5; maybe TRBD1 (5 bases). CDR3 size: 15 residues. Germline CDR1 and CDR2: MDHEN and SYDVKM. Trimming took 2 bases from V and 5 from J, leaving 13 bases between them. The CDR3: CASSLPQGVDQPQHF. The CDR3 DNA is TGTGCCAGCAGTTTACCGCAGGGTGTCGATCAGCCCCAGCATTTT.

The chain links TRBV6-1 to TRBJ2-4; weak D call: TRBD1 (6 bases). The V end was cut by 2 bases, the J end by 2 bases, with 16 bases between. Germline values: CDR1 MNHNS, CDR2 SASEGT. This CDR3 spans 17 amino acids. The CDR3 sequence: CASSEQQGLGSKNIQYF. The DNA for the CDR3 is TGTGCCAGCAGTGAACAACAGGGCCTGGGATCCAAAAACATTCAGTACTTC.

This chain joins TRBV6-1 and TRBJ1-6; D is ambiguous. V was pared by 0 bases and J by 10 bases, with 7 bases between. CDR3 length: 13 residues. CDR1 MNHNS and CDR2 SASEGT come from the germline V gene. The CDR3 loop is CASSEARLSPLHF. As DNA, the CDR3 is TGTGCCAGCAGTGAAGCGCGGTTATCACCCCTCCACTTT.

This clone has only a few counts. CDR3 sequence reads: CASSYDSYSGNTIYF. CDR3 sequence (DNA): TGTGCCAGCAGCTATGACAGCTACTCTGGAAACACCATATATTTT. The chain links TRBV11-2 to TRBJ1-3; tentatively, D is TRBD1 (5 bases). CDR1 is SGHAT and CDR2 is FQNNGV in the germline V gene. The CDR3 loop spans 15 amino acids. V dropped 4 bases and J dropped 0 bases, with 10 bases sitting between them. Full variable domain (outside the CDR3, taken from reference TRBV11-2 and TRBJ1-3): EAGVAQSPRYKIIEKRQSVAFWCNPISGHATLYWYQQILGQGPKLLIQFQNNGVVDDSQLPKDRFSAERLKGVDSTLKIQPAKLEDSAVYLCASSYDSYSGNTIYFGEGSWLTVV.

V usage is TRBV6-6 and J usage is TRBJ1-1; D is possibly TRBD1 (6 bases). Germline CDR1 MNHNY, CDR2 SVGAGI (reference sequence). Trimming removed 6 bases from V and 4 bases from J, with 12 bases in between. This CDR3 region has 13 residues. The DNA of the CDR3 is TGTGCCAGCAGCCTTGCGGGGGCCACTGAAGCTTTCTTT. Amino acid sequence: CASSLAGATEAFF.

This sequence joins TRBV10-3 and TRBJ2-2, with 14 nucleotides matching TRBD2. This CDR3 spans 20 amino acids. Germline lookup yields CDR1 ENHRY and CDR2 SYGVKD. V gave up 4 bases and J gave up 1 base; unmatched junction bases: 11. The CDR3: CAISVRRLAGGRENTGELFF. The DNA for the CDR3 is TGTGCCATCAGTGTTCGACGACTAGCGGGAGGGAGGGAGAACACCGGGGAGCTGTTTTTT.

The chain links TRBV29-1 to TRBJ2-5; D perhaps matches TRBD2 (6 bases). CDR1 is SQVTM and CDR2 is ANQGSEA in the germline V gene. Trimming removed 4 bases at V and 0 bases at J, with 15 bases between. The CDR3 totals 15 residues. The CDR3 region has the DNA TGCAGCGTTGCAAGGAGCGGAGGGTACCAAGAGACCCAGTACTTC. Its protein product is CSVARSGGYQETQYF. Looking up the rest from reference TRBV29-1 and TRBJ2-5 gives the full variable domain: SAVISQKPSRDICQRGTSLTIQCQVDSQVTMMFWYRQQPGQSLTLIATANQGSEATYESGFVIDKFPISRPNLTFSTLTVSNMSPEDSSIYLCSVARSGGYQETQYFGPGTRLLVL.

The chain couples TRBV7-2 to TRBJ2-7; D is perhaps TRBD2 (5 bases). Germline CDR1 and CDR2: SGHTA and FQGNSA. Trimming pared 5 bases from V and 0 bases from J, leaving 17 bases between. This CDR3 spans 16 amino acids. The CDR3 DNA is TGTGCCAGCAGCCTAGACCAGACTACCGCCTCCTACGAGCAGTACTTC. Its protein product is CASSLDQTTASYEQYF.

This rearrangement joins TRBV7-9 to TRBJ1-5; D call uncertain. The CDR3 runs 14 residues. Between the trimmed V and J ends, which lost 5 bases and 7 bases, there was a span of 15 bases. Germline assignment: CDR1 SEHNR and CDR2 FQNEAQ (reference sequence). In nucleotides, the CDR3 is TGTGCCAGCAGCCTTGACAATTCCATACAGCCCCAGCATTTT. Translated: CASSLDNSIQPQHF.

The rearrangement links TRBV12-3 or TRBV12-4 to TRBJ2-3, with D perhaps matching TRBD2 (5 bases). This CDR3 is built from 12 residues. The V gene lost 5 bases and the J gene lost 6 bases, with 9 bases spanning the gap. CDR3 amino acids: CASSRRGDTQYF. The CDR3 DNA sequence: TGTGCCAGCAGTCGTAGAGGGGATACGCAGTATTTT.